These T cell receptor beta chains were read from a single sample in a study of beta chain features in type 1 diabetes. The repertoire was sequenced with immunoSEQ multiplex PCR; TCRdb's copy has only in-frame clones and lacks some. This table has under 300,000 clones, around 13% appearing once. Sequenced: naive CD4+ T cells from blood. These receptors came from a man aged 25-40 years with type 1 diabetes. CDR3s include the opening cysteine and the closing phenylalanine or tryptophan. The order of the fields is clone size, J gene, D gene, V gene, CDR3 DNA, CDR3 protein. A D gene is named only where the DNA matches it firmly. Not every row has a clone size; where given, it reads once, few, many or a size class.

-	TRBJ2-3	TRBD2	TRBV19	TGTGCCAGTAGTATAGCAGCGGGGGGGCCTGGAGATACGCAGTATTTT	CASSIAAGGPGDTQYF
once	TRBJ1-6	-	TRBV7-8	TGTGCCAGCAGCGCCGACGGACAGAATTCACCCCTCCACTTT	CASSADGQNSPLHF
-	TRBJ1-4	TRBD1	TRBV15	TGTGCCACCAGCTTACCGGGACAGGGGAATGAAAAACTGTTTTTT	CATSLPGQGNEKLFF
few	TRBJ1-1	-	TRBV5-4	TGTGCCAGCAGCCTGGCGGGCAGGGAAACTTACACTGAAGCTTTCTTT	CASSLAGRETYTEAFF
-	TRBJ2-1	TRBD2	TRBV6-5	TGTGCCAGCAGCCGGGGGGGTGAGCAGTTCTTC	CASSRGGEQFF
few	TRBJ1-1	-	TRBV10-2	TGCGCCAGCAGAGATTACGGGGACACTGAAGCTTTCTTT	CASRDYGDTEAFF
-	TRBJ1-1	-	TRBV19	TGTGCCAGTAGTATGTTCTCAGGGGATGTGTCTGAAGCTTTCTTT	CASSMFSGDVSEAFF
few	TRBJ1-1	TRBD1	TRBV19	TGTGCCAGTATGGCGGACAGGGGATTTGGTACTGAAGCTTTCTTT	CASMADRGFGTEAFF
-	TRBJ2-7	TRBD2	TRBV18	TGTGCCAGCTCAGAGTTGGCCACCGGGAGGTACGAGCAGTACTTC	CASSELATGRYEQYF
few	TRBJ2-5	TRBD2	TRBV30	TGTGCCTGGACAATGGGACTAGCGGGGGGCCAAGAGACCCAGTACTTC	CAWTMGLAGGQETQYF
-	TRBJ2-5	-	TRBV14	TGTGCCAGCAGCCTCGGGACCCCCGGGGGGACCCAGTACTTC	CASSLGTPGGTQYF
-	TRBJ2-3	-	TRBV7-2	TGTGCCAGCAGCTTTGGGCGGAGGCCCGATACGCAGTATTTT	CASSFGRRPDTQYF
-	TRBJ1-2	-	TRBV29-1	TGCAGCGTTTTGAGCAACTATGGCTACACCTTC	CSVLSNYGYTF
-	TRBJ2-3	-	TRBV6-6	TGTGCCAGCAGCGGTCCGGGAGGCACAGATACGCAGTATTTT	CASSGPGGTDTQYF
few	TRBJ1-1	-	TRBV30	TGTGCCTCGTGGGCCCGGGGAACTGAAGCTTTCTTT	CASWARGTEAFF
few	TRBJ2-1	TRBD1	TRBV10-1	TGCGCCAGCAGTCGGACAGGGGGCAACAATGAGCAGTTCTTC	CASSRTGGNNEQFF
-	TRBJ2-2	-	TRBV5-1	TGCGCCAGCAGCTTGGCCGGTGACACAAACACCGGGGAGCTGTTTTTT	CASSLAGDTNTGELFF
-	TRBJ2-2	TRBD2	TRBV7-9	TGTGCCAGCAGACGGACTAGCGGTAGCAACACCGGGGAGCTGTTTTTT	CASRRTSGSNTGELFF
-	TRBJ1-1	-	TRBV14	TGTGCCAGCAGCCAAGTTGGGGGCCTTGAAGCTTTCTTT	CASSQVGGLEAFF
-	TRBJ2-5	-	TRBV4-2	TGTGCCAGCAGCCAAGATCGGAGAGGGTCAGAGACCCAGTACTTC	CASSQDRRGSETQYF
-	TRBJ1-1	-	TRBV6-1	TGTGCCAGCAGTAGGGGAGGGTTGGGGAACACTGAAGCTTTCTTT	CASSRGGLGNTEAFF
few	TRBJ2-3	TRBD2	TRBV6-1	TGTGCCAGCAGGGAGCGGGACACAGATACGCAGTATTTT	CASRERDTDTQYF
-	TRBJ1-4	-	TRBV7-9	TGTGCCAGCAGCTTAGTAACAGGGAATGAAAAACTGTTTTTT	CASSLVTGNEKLFF
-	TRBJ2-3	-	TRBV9	TGTGCCAGCAGCGTAGCAATTGGCGGGGCTAAAGATACGCAGTATTTT	CASSVAIGGAKDTQYF
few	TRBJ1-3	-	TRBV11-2	TGTGCCAGCAGCTCCGGACTACTCCCTGGAAACACCATATATTTT	CASSSGLLPGNTIYF
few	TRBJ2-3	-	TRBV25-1	TGTGCCAGCAGCAGCCCGGGTCCCCGGGAGGATACGCAGTATTTT	CASSSPGPREDTQYF
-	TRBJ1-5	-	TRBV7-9	TGTGCCAGCAGCTTAGTCGGAGACAATCAGCCCCAGCATTTT	CASSLVGDNQPQHF
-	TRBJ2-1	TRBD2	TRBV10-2	TGCGCCAGCAGTGAGGGAGGCGGGAGCTCCTACAATGAGCAGTTCTTC	CASSEGGGSSYNEQFF
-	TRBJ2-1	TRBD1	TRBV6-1	TGTGCCAGCAGGGGGGACAGGGGAAACAATGAGCAGTTCTTC	CASRGDRGNNEQFF
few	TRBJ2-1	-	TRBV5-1	TGCGCCAGCAGCTTCACGGCGGGGACAGCCTACAATGAGCAGTTCTTC	CASSFTAGTAYNEQFF
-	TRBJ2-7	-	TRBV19	TGTGCCAGTAGCCTGCGGCAAGGCCCCTACGAGCAGTACTTC	CASSLRQGPYEQYF
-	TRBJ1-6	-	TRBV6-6	TGTGCCAGCAGTTATAAACAGGGAGAATCACCCCTCCACTTT	CASSYKQGESPLHF
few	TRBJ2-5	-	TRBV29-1	TGCAGCGGGGACAAGGGACCTCAAGAGACCCAGTACTTC	CSGDKGPQETQYF
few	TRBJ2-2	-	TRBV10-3	TGTGCCATCAGTGGAGATAGGGGCGCCGGGGAGCTGTTTTTT	CAISGDRGAGELFF
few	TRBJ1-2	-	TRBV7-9	TGTGCCAGCAGCCAAGAAGGGGGCTATGGCTACACCTTC	CASSQEGGYGYTF
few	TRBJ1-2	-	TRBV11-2	TGTGCCAGCAGCGCGGGACCTGGCGGCTACACCTTC	CASSAGPGGYTF
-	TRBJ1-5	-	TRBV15	TGTGCCACCAGCAGAGATCTAGTTCAGCCCCAGCATTTT	CATSRDLVQPQHF
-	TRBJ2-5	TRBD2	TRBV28	TGTGCCAGCACCCTGGGACTAGCGGGGGGCTTGGAGACCCAGTACTTC	CASTLGLAGGLETQYF
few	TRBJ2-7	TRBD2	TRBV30	TGTGCCTGGAGTGCCGGGACTAGCGGGTACGAGCAGTACTTC	CAWSAGTSGYEQYF
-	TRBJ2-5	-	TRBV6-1	TGTGCCAGCAGGGGTTTCAGGCGAGAGACCCAGTACTTC	CASRGFRRETQYF
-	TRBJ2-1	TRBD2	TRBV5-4	TGTGCCAGCAGCTTGGATAGCGGGAGCTACAATGAGCAGTTCTTC	CASSLDSGSYNEQFF
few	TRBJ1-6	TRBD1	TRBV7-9	TGTGCCAGCAGCAGGACAGGGGACAATTCACCCCTCCACTTT	CASSRTGDNSPLHF
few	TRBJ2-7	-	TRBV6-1	TGTGCCAGCAGTGAAGTGGGGGCCGAAAGCTCCTACGAGCAGTACTTC	CASSEVGAESSYEQYF
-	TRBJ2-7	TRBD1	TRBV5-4	TGTGCCAGCAGACCGGGACAGGGACTCTCGCAGTACTTC	CASRPGQGLSQYF
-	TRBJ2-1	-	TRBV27	TGTGCCAGCAGACCCACTCAAGCTAGCGTCTTTTCCCAGCAGTTCTTC	CASRPTQASVFSQQFF
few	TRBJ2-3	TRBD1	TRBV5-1	TGCGCCAGCAGCATGGGACAGGGCGCTAGAACAGATACGCAGTATTTT	CASSMGQGARTDTQYF